The next 26 T cell receptor beta chains were all read from a single sample in a study of blood T cell repertoires in COVID-19. Repertoires were generated with immunoSEQ multiplex PCR, while TCRdb's copy carries only in-frame clones and drops some. This repertoire shows about 150,000 clones, more than 85% found once; its top ten account for more than 2%. The sequencing sample was made of peripheral blood. These receptors all stem from a woman between 65 and 79 years old with acute or convalescent COVID-19.

V and J are TRBV11-3 and TRBJ2-3, with 9 nucleotides matching TRBD1. Germline CDR1 is SGHNT and CDR2 is YENEEA. This CDR3 comprises 15 residues. After removal of 5 bases from V and 4 bases from J, the junction contained 7 bases not matched to a gene. The CDR3 loop is CASSVQGAGADTQYF. The CDR3 DNA is TGTGCCAGCAGCGTACAGGGGGCTGGGGCAGATACGCAGTATTTT. Looking up the rest from reference TRBV11-3 and TRBJ2-3 gives the full variable domain: EAGVVQSPRYKIIEKKQPVAFWCNPISGHNTLYWYLQNLGQGPELLIRYENEEAVDDSQLPKDRFSAERLKGVDSTLKIQPAELGDSAVYLCASSVQGAGADTQYFGPGTRLTVL.

This clone was seen just once. The V call is TRBV7-9, the J call TRBJ1-2; 10 nucleotides match TRBD1. The germline CDR1 and CDR2 sequences are SEHNR and FQNEAQ (reference sequence). With V trimmed by 4 bases and J by 4 bases, 12 bases remained unmatched. CDR3 length: 17 amino acids. The CDR3 loop reads CASSSPAGTGVIYGYTF. The CDR3 region has the DNA TGTGCCAGCAGCTCCCCTGCCGGGACAGGGGTCATCTATGGCTACACCTTC.

V and J are TRBV9 and TRBJ2-1; D possibly corresponds to TRBD2 (6 bases). The germline V gene encodes CDR1 SGDLS and CDR2 YYNGEE. There are 17 residues in the CDR3. Trimming removed 0 bases from V and 3 bases from J, with 16 bases in between. The CDR3 here is CASSVGPRGFGYNEQFF. DNA for the CDR3: TGTGCCAGCAGCGTAGGTCCTCGGGGGTTTGGCTACAATGAGCAGTTCTTC.

This chain joins TRBV7-9 and TRBJ2-3; no reliable D call. The CDR3 is made up of 14 amino acids. CDR1 and CDR2 (germline): SEHNR, FQNEAQ (reference sequence). V was trimmed by 0 bases and J by 3 bases, leaving 7 bases between them. In nucleotides, the CDR3 is TGTGCCAGCAGCTTAGCGTCCAGAACAGATACGCAGTATTTT. It codes for CASSLASRTDTQYF.

The rearrangement uses TRBV7-2 and TRBJ2-3; 8 bases fit TRBD2. The germline V gene has CDR1 SGHTA and CDR2 FQGNSA. There are 17 residues in the CDR3. After removal of 1 base from V and 2 bases from J, the junction contained 8 bases not matched to a gene. CDR3 in amino acids: CASSLGGRGGPTDTQYF. For the CDR3, the DNA is TGTGCCAGCAGCTTAGGGGGTCGCGGGGGGCCCACAGATACGCAGTATTTT.

The chain is built from TRBV6-5 and TRBJ1-3; TRBD1 matches 7 bases. CDR1 is MNHEY and CDR2 is SVGAGI in the germline V gene. V was clipped by 0 bases and J by 3 bases; unmatched bases: 2. The length of the CDR3 is 15 residues. DNA for the CDR3: TGTGCCAGCAGTTACTCGGGGACAGTTGGAAACACCATATATTTT. This translates into CASSYSGTVGNTIYF.

J is TRBJ1-2 and V is TRBV5-4; the D is unclear. Trimming left V 0 bases short and J 3 bases short, with 12 bases between. This CDR3 comprises 15 residues. Germline V gene sequence: CDR1 SGHNT, CDR2 YYREEE (reference sequence). The CDR3 protein is CASSLDPGRDYGYTF. The CDR3 region has the DNA TGTGCCAGCAGCTTGGATCCGGGAAGGGACTATGGCTACACCTTC.

The V call is TRBV6-5, the J call TRBJ2-7; TRBD1 agrees at 7 bases. V shed 7 bases, J shed 0 bases, and the junction held 3 bases outside the gene matches. The CDR3 is 13 amino acids. Germline lookup yields CDR1 MNHEY and CDR2 SVGAGI. In DNA form, the CDR3 reads TGTGCCAGCAAAACAGGGGTCTCCTACGAGCAGTACTTC. Amino acids: CASKTGVSYEQYF.

This clone showed up just once. V is TRBV5-1 and J is TRBJ2-1, with a possible D match to TRBD1 (5 bases). Germline loops: CDR1 SGHRS, CDR2 YFSETQ. V dropped 7 bases and J dropped 2 bases, with 10 bases sitting between them. CDR3 length equals 13 residues. CDR3 sequence reads: CASSGSTYNEQFF. In nucleotides, the CDR3 is TGCGCCAGCTCAGGGTCTACCTACAATGAGCAGTTCTTC.

V and J are TRBV10-3 and TRBJ2-6; 7 nucleotides line up with TRBD1. Germline V gene data show CDR1 as ENHRY and CDR2 as SYGVKD. The V and J ends lost 6 bases and 2 bases, in that order; junction bases with no gene match: 10. The CDR3 runs to 17 residues. This chain's CDR3 is CAISQAADRAGANVLTF. As DNA, the CDR3 is TGTGCCATCAGCCAAGCGGCAGACAGGGCTGGGGCCAACGTCCTGACTTTC.

The chain carries TRBV6-5 and TRBJ2-7, with a weak D call TRBD2 (6 bases). V was cut by 11 bases and J by 3 bases, with 17 bases left in between. The CDR3 sequence is 13 residues long. The germline V gene has CDR1 MNHEY and CDR2 SVGAGI. CDR3 bases: TGTGCCGCAGATAAATCCGGGGGCTACGAGCAGTACGTC. Translated: CAADKSGGYEQYV.

The chain combines TRBV25-1 with TRBJ2-5; TRBD2 aligns across 9 bases. In germline, CDR1 is MGHDK, CDR2 SYGVNS. Trimming at V came to 4 bases and at J to 1 base, leaving 4 bases not matched to a gene. There are 15 residues in the CDR3. This CDR3 reads CASSVGGGAQETQYF. The DNA of the CDR3 is TGTGCCAGCAGTGTGGGCGGGGGGGCCCAAGAGACCCAGTACTTC.

The chain is built from TRBV6-6 and TRBJ1-6, with 10 bases matching TRBD1. After removal of 5 bases from V and 11 bases from J, the junction contained 21 bases not matched to a gene. CDR3 length equals 19 residues. Looked up from germline, CDR1 is MNHNY and CDR2 is SVGAGI (reference sequence). CDR3 protein: CASSPRDRGVETLKTPLHF. CDR3 nucleotide sequence: TGTGCCAGCAGTCCCCGGGACAGGGGAGTGGAGACCCTAAAAACACCCCTCCACTTT.

This sequence joins TRBV9 and TRBJ1-4; TRBD1 matches 8 bases. With V trimmed by 0 bases and J by 7 bases, 8 bases remained unmatched. Germline CDR1 reads SGDLS; CDR2 reads YYNGEE. The CDR3 has 16 amino acids. CDR3 nucleotide sequence: TGTGCCAGCAGCGTAGCTATTTCAGGGGGCTTTGAAAAACTGTTTTTT. As protein: CASSVAISGGFEKLFF.

The chain links TRBV19 to TRBJ1-2; maybe TRBD1 (6 bases). The germline V and J ends were trimmed by 4 bases and 4 bases, with 13 bases remaining between them. Germline CDR1 and CDR2: LNHDA and SQIVND (reference sequence). This CDR3 spans 14 amino acids. CDR3 residues: CASSTGEGPYGYTF. The CDR3 DNA is TGTGCCAGTAGTACAGGGGAGGGGCCCTATGGCTACACCTTC.

The chain has TRBV11-2 and TRBJ1-6; D gene uncertain. CDR1 SGHAT and CDR2 FQNNGV come from the germline V gene. V was clipped by 3 bases and J by 6 bases, with 6 bases between them. The CDR3 spans 13 residues. The CDR3, as DNA: TGTGCCAGCAGCTTGGCCGTTAATTCACCCCTCCACTTT. The encoded protein is CASSLAVNSPLHF.

The chain couples TRBV18 to TRBJ2-1; 11 bases agree with TRBD1. The CDR3 totals 17 residues. From germline, CDR1 is KGHSH and CDR2 LQKENI. V lost 3 bases to trimming and J lost 4 bases; unmatched junction nucleotides: 8. CDR3 protein: CASSPSGDRGIYNEQFF. CDR3 nucleotide sequence: TGTGCCAGCTCACCCTCCGGGGACAGGGGGATATACAATGAGCAGTTCTTC.

The chain carries TRBV4-1 and TRBJ2-5; possible D gene TRBD1, 5 bases. The CDR3 spans 14 residues. Germline CDR1 reads MGHRA; CDR2 reads YSYEKL. With 2 bases removed from V and 2 bases from J, the gap between germline ends came to 9 bases. As DNA, the CDR3 is TGCGCCAGCAGCCAACAGGGCACGCAAGAGACCCAGTACTTC. It translates to CASSQQGTQETQYF.

The chain has TRBV18 and TRBJ2-3; 9 bases are a match to TRBD2. The trim removed 6 bases at V and 0 bases at J, leaving 22 bases unmatched. CDR3 length equals 21 residues. The V gene's germline CDR1 is KGHSH and CDR2 LQKENI. CDR3 bases: TGTGCCAGCTCCCCCCTTATCTTTCTAGCGGGGCCTTCAGGGAGCACAGATACGCAGTATTTT. It encodes CASSPLIFLAGPSGSTDTQYF. Variable domain in full (rest from reference TRBV18 and TRBJ2-3): NAGVMQNPRHLVRRRGQEARLRCSPMKGHSHVYWYRQLPEEGLKFMVYLQKENIIDESGMPKERFSAEFPKEGPSILRIQQVVRGDSAAYFCASSPLIFLAGPSGSTDTQYFGPGTRLTVL.

The rearrangement links TRBV28 to TRBJ1-5; 11 bases match TRBD1. The CDR3 sequence is 16 residues long. With V trimmed by 6 bases and J by 6 bases, 10 bases remained unmatched. Looked up from germline, CDR1 is MDHEN and CDR2 is SYDVKM. Written as DNA, the CDR3 is TGTGCCAGCAGCCGAGATCTCGGGACAGGGGGTCAGCCCCAGCATTTT. It is translated as CASSRDLGTGGQPQHF.

V gene TRBV19 combines with J gene TRBJ1-1; tentative D call: TRBD1 (5 bases). The germline V and J ends were trimmed by 4 bases and 6 bases, with 15 bases remaining between them. CDR3 size: 14 residues. CDR1 and CDR2 from the germline V gene are LNHDA and SQIVND (reference sequence). CDR3 DNA: TGTGCCAGTAGTAGGGGCACTTTGCGCTCTGAAGCTTTCTTT. As protein: CASSRGTLRSEAFF. The variable domain in full, completed from reference TRBV19 and TRBJ1-1, reads DGGITQSPKYLFRKEGQNVTLSCEQNLNHDAMYWYRQDPGQGLRLIYYSQIVNDFQKGDIAEGYSVSREKKESFPLTVTSAQKNPTAFYLCASSRGTLRSEAFFGQGTRLTVV.

V is TRBV7-2 and J is TRBJ2-3, with TRBD1 matching over 9 bases. The CDR3 has 18 amino acids. Per germline, CDR1 SGHTA and CDR2 FQGNSA. With V trimmed by 5 bases and J by 6 bases, 18 bases remained unmatched. CDR3 DNA: TGTGCCAGCAGCCGGACGGGCCCGGGACAGGGTATTTTCGATACGCAGTATTTT. Its protein product is CASSRTGPGQGIFDTQYF.

V gene TRBV11-2 combines with J gene TRBJ2-3; possibly TRBD2 for D (6 bases). V lost 4 bases and J 5 bases, leaving 16 bases between the germline ends. CDR1 is SGHAT and CDR2 is FQNNGV in the germline V gene. This CDR3 region has 15 residues. CDR3 sequence (DNA): TGTGCCAGCAGCTCCACGGGACTCCGACAAGATACGCAGTATTTT. It translates to CASSSTGLRQDTQYF.

The sample holds one count of this clone. The V gene is TRBV5-6, the J gene TRBJ1-6; D remains unclear. This CDR3 region has 16 residues. CDR1 and CDR2 (germline): SGHDT, YYEEEE. Trimming cost V 4 bases and J 0 bases, with 11 bases left between them. CDR3 nucleotides: TGTGCCAGCAGCCCTTCGGGGAGCTCCTATAATTCACCCCTCCACTTT. Amino acid sequence: CASSPSGSSYNSPLHF.

This clone was detected only once. The V and J genes are TRBV6-5 and TRBJ2-4, with 8 bases fitting TRBD2. This CDR3 has 13 amino acids. The germline CDR1 and CDR2 sequences are MNHEY and SVGAGI. V lost 2 bases to trimming and J lost 9 bases; unmatched junction nucleotides: 3. Written as DNA, the CDR3 is TGTGCCAGCAGTTACCCTCGGGGGGGCATTCAGTACTTC. It specifies CASSYPRGGIQYF.

This clone was detected a few times. The chain carries TRBV30 and TRBJ1-1; unclear D gene. The germline V and J ends were trimmed by 0 bases and 2 bases, with 7 bases remaining between them. The length of the CDR3 is 13 residues. Germline-derived CDR1 and CDR2 are GTSNPN and SVGIG (reference sequence). The CDR3 sequence: CAWSVTVNTEAFF. CDR3 coding DNA: TGTGCCTGGAGTGTAACAGTCAACACTGAAGCTTTCTTT.